The rows below give T cell receptor beta chains drawn from one sample of a study of blood T cell repertoires in COVID-19. TCRdb's table, derived via immunoSEQ multiplex PCR, lists solely in-frame clones and lacks some. The sample consists of roughly 150,000 clones, around 83% of them appearing once. What was sequenced was peripheral blood. The receptors here all came from a woman aged 50 to 60 with acute or convalescent COVID-19. Each CDR3 is given with its conserved first and last residue. Each record gives: V gene, J gene, clone size, D gene, CDR3 length, CDR3 protein, CDR3 DNA. The D gene is left open where the match is weak. Some rows have no size entry. The others give once, few or many, or a class for an expanded clone.

TRBV29-1	TRBJ1-6	.	.	14	CSVELGRAGSPLHF	TGCAGCGTTGAACTGGGCAGGGCTGGTTCACCCCTCCACTTT
TRBV2	TRBJ1-5	few	.	15	CASSEGGFGNQPQHF	TGTGCCAGCAGTGAGGGGGGGTTTGGCAATCAGCCCCAGCATTTT
TRBV5-5	TRBJ2-7	.	.	15	CASSLVADSSYEQYF	TGTGCCAGCAGCTTGGTGGCGGATTCGTCCTACGAGCAGTACTTC
TRBV29-1	TRBJ2-1	.	.	13	CSVVRGSYNEQFF	TGCAGCGTTGTACGGGGTTCCTACAATGAGCAGTTCTTC
TRBV2	TRBJ2-3	.	TRBD2	15	CASSKGLANTDTQYF	TGTGCCAGCAGTAAAGGACTAGCGAACACAGATACGCAGTATTTT
TRBV10-2	TRBJ1-1	.	.	13	CASSERDNTEAFF	TGCGCCAGCAGTGAACGAGATAACACTGAAGCTTTCTTT
TRBV11-2	TRBJ1-5	.	TRBD1	14	CASSFTGVDQPQHF	TGTGCCAGCAGCTTTACAGGGGTGGATCAGCCCCAGCATTTT
TRBV10-3	TRBJ1-2	.	TRBD1	13	CAISDRADYGYTF	TGTGCCATCAGCGACAGGGCTGACTATGGCTACACCTTC
TRBV6-4	TRBJ1-1	.	.	13	CASRAQSNTEAFF	TGTGCCAGCAGGGCCCAATCTAACACTGAAGCTTTCTTT
TRBV7-9	TRBJ2-1	.	TRBD2	15	CASSLEGLAVHEQFF	TGTGCCAGCAGCTTAGAGGGACTAGCGGTCCATGAGCAGTTCTTC
TRBV6-5	TRBJ1-2	.	.	12	CASSPTDGGYTF	TGTGCCAGCAGTCCAACAGACGGTGGCTACACCTTC
TRBV11-3	TRBJ2-3	few	TRBD1	17	CASSWGHRDSSTDTQYF	TGTGCCAGCAGCTGGGGACACCGGGACAGCAGCACAGATACGCAGTATTTT
TRBV27	TRBJ2-1	.	TRBD2	17	CASRITTTTSGGSEQFF	TGTGCCAGCAGAATCACGACGACGACTAGCGGGGGCAGTGAGCAGTTCTTC
TRBV5-1	TRBJ2-1	.	TRBD2	17	CASSLVAVAGGFDEQFF	TGCGCCAGCAGCCTCGTTGCGGTAGCGGGAGGATTCGATGAGCAGTTCTTC
TRBV2	TRBJ1-4	.	.	16	CASSRGGPRANEKLFF	TGTGCCAGCAGTAGGGGGGGGCCGCGGGCTAATGAAAAACTGTTTTTT
TRBV28	TRBJ2-7	.	.	13	CASSLGQDYEQYF	TGTGCCAGCAGTTTAGGGCAGGACTACGAGCAGTACTTC
TRBV28	TRBJ1-2	.	TRBD1	14	CASSLTGGVLGYTF	TGTGCCAGCAGTTTAACAGGGGGCGTTCTTGGCTACACCTTC
TRBV3-1/TRBV3-2	TRBJ1-5	.	.	16	CASSPRDSGLDQPQHF	TGTGCCAGCAGCCCGAGGGACTCAGGGTTAGATCAGCCCCAGCATTTT
TRBV18	TRBJ1-1	.	.	13	CASSVSGEAEAFF	TGTGCCAGCTCAGTTTCCGGGGAAGCTGAAGCTTTCTTT
TRBV7-6	TRBJ2-1	.	TRBD2	15	CASSPIAGNYNEQFF	TGTGCCAGCAGCCCGATAGCGGGTAATTACAATGAGCAGTTCTTC
TRBV5-4	TRBJ2-2	.	TRBD2	16	CASSRYSGRDTGELFF	TGTGCCAGCAGCCGGTACAGTGGGAGGGACACCGGGGAGCTGTTTTTT
TRBV21-1	TRBJ1-3	.	.	19	CASSKGGQGNTNSGNTIYF	TGTGCCAGCAGCAAAGGGGGACAGGGGAATACGAACTCTGGAAACACCATATATTTT
TRBV27	TRBJ1-5	.	.	14	CASSPTDSNQPQHF	TGTGCCAGCAGTCCAACAGATAGCAATCAGCCCCAGCATTTT
TRBV2	TRBJ1-3	once	TRBD1	15	CASRPTGASGNTIYF	TGTGCCAGCAGGCCGACAGGGGCCTCTGGAAACACCATATATTTT
TRBV19	TRBJ2-7	.	TRBD2	16	CASSTLGLAVNYEQYF	TGTGCCAGTAGTACCCTGGGGCTAGCGGTTAACTACGAGCAGTACTTC
TRBV4-2	TRBJ1-2	.	.	16	CASSQGSGAGGYGYTF	TGTGCCAGCAGCCAAGGTAGCGGGGCAGGAGGCTATGGCTACACCTTC
TRBV5-1	TRBJ2-7	.	TRBD1	14	CASSEGQGYHEQYF	TGCGCCAGCAGCGAGGGACAGGGGTATCACGAGCAGTACTTC
TRBV27	TRBJ2-7	.	TRBD1	18	CASSLEGALSNKDYEQYF	TGTGCCAGCAGTTTAGAGGGGGCCCTAAGTAATAAAGACTACGAGCAGTACTTC
TRBV10-2	TRBJ1-5	.	.	13	CASSEELYQPQHF	TGCGCCAGCAGTGAGGAACTGTATCAGCCCCAGCATTTT
TRBV27	TRBJ1-1	few	.	13	CASSLRGNTEAFF	TGTGCCAGCTCCCTCCGGGGTAACACTGAAGCTTTCTTT
TRBV20-1	TRBJ2-1	.	TRBD2	15	CSASKPSGSNDEQFF	TGCAGTGCTAGTAAGCCTAGCGGGAGCAACGATGAGCAGTTCTTC
TRBV11-2	TRBJ2-7	.	TRBD2	12	CASSYGLAGESF	TGTGCCAGCAGCTACGGACTAGCGGGGGAAAGCTTC
TRBV2	TRBJ2-5	.	TRBD1	13	CASSGQGGETQYF	TGTGCCAGCAGTGGACAGGGCGGGGAGACCCAGTACTTC
TRBV21-1	TRBJ2-7	many	.	14	CASSKIGATYEQYF	TGTGCCAGCAGCAAAATCGGAGCGACCTACGAGCAGTACTTC
TRBV28	TRBJ1-2	.	.	14	CASKFQRGNYGYTF	TGTGCCAGCAAATTCCAGAGGGGGAACTATGGCTACACCTTC
TRBV18	TRBJ1-3	.	.	17	CASSPAAVRGSGNTIYF	TGTGCCAGCTCACCGGCGGCGGTCCGGGGCTCTGGAAACACCATATATTTT
TRBV19	TRBJ1-3	.	TRBD1	18	CASSISSFGQGSGNTIYF	TGTGCCAGTAGTATAAGTTCATTCGGACAGGGATCCGGAAACACCATATATTTT
TRBV10-2	TRBJ1-2	.	TRBD1	12	CASRTGDDGYTF	TGCGCCAGCAGGACAGGGGATGATGGCTACACCTTC
TRBV30	TRBJ2-7	.	.	11	CAWSSAYEQYF	TGTGCCTGGAGCTCCGCCTACGAGCAGTACTTC
TRBV18	TRBJ2-1	.	.	17	CASSPKDSQHYSNEQFF	TGTGCCAGCTCACCAAAAGACAGCCAACATTATAGCAATGAGCAGTTCTTC
TRBV20-1	TRBJ1-1	.	.	11	CSVRRGTEAFF	TGCAGTGTTAGACGAGGGACTGAAGCTTTCTTT
TRBV4-1	TRBJ1-2	once	TRBD1	14	CASSGDRANYGYTF	TGCGCCAGCAGCGGGGACAGGGCTAACTATGGCTACACCTTC
TRBV6-5	TRBJ1-5	.	TRBD1	15	CASARGTGDNQPQHF	TGTGCCAGCGCGCGGGGGACAGGGGACAATCAGCCCCAGCATTTT
TRBV3-1/TRBV3-2	TRBJ2-7	.	TRBD2	16	CASSQDLLAGTYEQYF	TGTGCCAGCAGCCAAGACCTCCTAGCGGGGACATACGAGCAGTACTTC
TRBV6-8	TRBJ1-4	.	.	16	CASSSKSAATNEKLFF	TGTGCCAGCAGTTCCAAAAGCGCTGCAACTAATGAAAAACTGTTTTTT
TRBV19	TRBJ1-3	.	.	15	CASRADSAPGNTIYF	TGTGCCAGTAGGGCGGACAGCGCCCCTGGAAACACCATATATTTT
TRBV28	TRBJ2-1	.	TRBD2	15	CASSRTSGNYNEQFF	TGTGCCAGCAGTCGGACTAGCGGGAATTACAATGAGCAGTTCTTC
TRBV19	TRBJ1-5	.	.	13	CASQGYSNQPQHF	TGTGCCAGTCAGGGCTATAGCAATCAGCCCCAGCATTTT